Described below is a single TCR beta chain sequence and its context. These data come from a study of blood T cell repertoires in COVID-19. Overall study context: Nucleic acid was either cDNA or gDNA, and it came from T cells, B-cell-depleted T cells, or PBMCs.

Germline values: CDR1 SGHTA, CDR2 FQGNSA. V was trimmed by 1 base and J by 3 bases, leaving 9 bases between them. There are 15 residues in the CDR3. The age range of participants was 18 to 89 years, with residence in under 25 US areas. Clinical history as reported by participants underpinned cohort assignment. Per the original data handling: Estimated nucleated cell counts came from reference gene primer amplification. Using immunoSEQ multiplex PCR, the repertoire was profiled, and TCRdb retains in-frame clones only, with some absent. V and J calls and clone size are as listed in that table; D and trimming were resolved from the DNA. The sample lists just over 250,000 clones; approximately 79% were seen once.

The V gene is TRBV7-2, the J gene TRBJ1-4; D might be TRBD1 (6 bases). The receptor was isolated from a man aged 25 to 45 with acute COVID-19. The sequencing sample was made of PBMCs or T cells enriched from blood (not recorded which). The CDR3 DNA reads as TGTGCCAGCAGCTTAGGTGGGGGCCCTAATGAAAAACTGTTTTTT. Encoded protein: CASSLGGGPNEKLFF.